This T cell receptor (beta chain) was sequenced for a study of cytomegalovirus exposure and HLA in healthy donors. The CDR3 sequence is 14 residues long. V was clipped by 4 bases and J by 6 bases; unmatched bases: 9. CDR1 and CDR2 (germline): SGHNT, YYREEE (reference sequence). The PCR had 60 Vbeta and 13 Jbeta primers. Assay used: immunoSEQ multiplex PCR; TCRdb lists only in-frame clones, some missing. The table lists tens of thousands of clones, about two thirds of them singletons. The chain carries TRBV5-4 and TRBJ1-2; TRBD1 agrees at 7 bases. This receptor was obtained from a boy younger than 18 in good health and CMV-seropositive. The source material was PBMCs. CDR3 residues: CASSRTGTEHGYTF. DNA for the CDR3: TGTGCCAGCAGCAGGACCGGGACAGAACATGGCTACACCTTC.